This TCR beta chain was identified during a study of cytomegalovirus exposure and HLA in healthy donors. Study-wide results and caveats: One later analysis, an examination of the 120 validation repertoires, found that first-cohort TCR clusters tended to co-occur in them. The majority of TCR sequences were rare, yet some public TCRs appeared in many donors. The listing of 150 or so TCR beta chains classed them as cytomegalovirus-associated.

Germline V gene lookup returns CDR1 SQVTM and CDR2 ANQGSEA. V shed 3 bases, J shed 5 bases, and the junction held 7 bases outside the gene matches. The CDR3 is made up of 16 amino acids. About this clone: Its antigen remains unidentified.

Method: immunoSEQ multiplex PCR; TCRdb's copy keeps in-frame clones and lacks some. Of some 50,000 clones in the sample, approximately 93% were seen once. Among the approximately 110 subjects of the validation cohort, separate from the approximately 700-subject first cohort, were the donors. This chain uses TRBV29-1 with TRBJ2-3, with 14 positions matching TRBD2. The material sequenced was PBMCs. The TCR comes from a woman between 18 and 30 years old in good health and CMV-seronegative. The CDR3 sequence: CSVDARLAGGLDTQYF. In nucleotides, the CDR3 is TGCAGCGTTGACGCCAGACTAGCGGGGGGGTTAGATACGCAGTATTTT.